This T cell receptor beta chain was sequenced for a study of control samples from healthy donors and cancer patients. Assay: immunoSEQ multiplex PCR; the TCRdb copy retains only in-frame clones and omits some. The repertoire includes roughly 100,000 clones, 83% of them detected once, and approximately 13% sits in the top ten. Germline V gene lookup returns CDR1 DFQATT and CDR2 SNEGSKA (reference sequence). The CDR3 spans 12 residues. V was shortened by 3 bases and J by 3 bases, with 7 bases between the two germline ends. The sequence was obtained from a woman in her forties or fifties in good health. Sample: blood. V gene TRBV20-1 combines with J gene TRBJ2-3; D gene uncertain. CDR3 nucleotides: TGCAGTGCTAGTTGGGGAACAGATACGCAGTATTTT. Translated: CSASWGTDTQYF.